This TCR beta chain originates from a study of blood T cells in healthy people across ages. Overall study findings and caveats: Roughly linearly, TCR beta diversity per million T cells fell as age increased. A strong correlation was seen between TCR beta diversity and naive T cell percentage.

Germline lookup yields CDR1 MNHEY and CDR2 SVGAGI. The length of the CDR3 is 13 residues. This clonotype showed up many times. Its antigen is unidentified. Mismatch with germline at one junction end may stem from a read error. A second roughly 6 to 11 cycle PCR used barcoded and J-beta primers. One entry per CDR3 protein, called by TCRdb with MiXCR from the 5' RACE reads. This sample has approximately 810,000 distinct CDR3 sequences; more than 25% occur once, and the top ten carry roughly a sixth. This TCR was recovered from a woman at least 80 years old in good health. The chain couples TRBV6-5 to TRBJ1-1; the D gene is possibly TRBD1 (5 bases). Sequencing was performed on blood. CDR3 nucleotides: TGTGCCAGTGCCTTAGCGGGACCGTCTGAGGCTTTCTTT. Protein: CASALAGPSEAFF.